A selection of T cell receptor beta chains follows, all from one sample in a study of blood T cell repertoires in COVID-19. Assay used: immunoSEQ multiplex PCR; TCRdb lists only in-frame clones, some missing. In the table there are fewer than 250,000 clones, more than 75% of which are singletons. Material for sequencing was peripheral blood. The source is a woman at least 80 years old with COVID-19, enrolled during active disease. Each CDR3 is given with its conserved first and last residue. A D gene is named only where the DNA matches it firmly. Clone size is not always given. Where it is, it says once, few, many or a class for expanded clones.

clone_size	cdr3_length	j_call	v_call	d_call	cdr3_nt	cdr3_aa
.	14	TRBJ1-1	TRBV4-1	TRBD1	TGCGCCAGCAGCCAAAGGGGACAGGGAGTTGACGCTTTCTTT	CASSQRGQGVDAFF
.	12	TRBJ1-2	TRBV3-1/TRBV3-2	.	TGTGCCAGCAGCCCAGGGGATCGTGGCTACACCTTC	CASSPGDRGYTF
.	14	TRBJ2-1	TRBV4-1	.	TGCGCCAGCAGCCCCCCCCTCCAGGGGAATGAGCAGTTCTTC	CASSPPLQGNEQFF
few	13	TRBJ2-1	TRBV7-2	.	TGTGCCAGCAGCGCACTTATCCACAATGAGCAGTTCTTC	CASSALIHNEQFF
.	13	TRBJ1-2	TRBV4-3	.	TGCGCCAGCAGCCAAGATCGACGGGGGGGCTACACCTTC	CASSQDRRGGYTF
.	14	TRBJ1-5	TRBV18	.	TGTGCCAGCTCACCAGCTGACAGTAACCAGCCCCAGCATTTT	CASSPADSNQPQHF
.	15	TRBJ1-1	TRBV6-5	TRBD1	TGTGCCAGCAACGAACAGGGGCCGAGGGACACTGAAGCTTTCTTT	CASNEQGPRDTEAFF
.	12	TRBJ2-7	TRBV27	.	TGTGCCAGTGGGGTGAGTGGGAGGTCCCAGTACTTC	CASGVSGRSQYF
.	13	TRBJ1-2	TRBV5-1	TRBD1	TGCGCCAGCAGCCCTGGACAGGGAGGTAGCTACACCTTC	CASSPGQGGSYTF
.	12	TRBJ2-5	TRBV11-1	.	TGTGCCAGTACCCTTGGGGGGGAGACCCAGTACTTC	CASTLGGETQYF
.	17	TRBJ2-1	TRBV3-1/TRBV3-2	.	TGTGCCAGCAGCCAAGATCGTACTACTAGGGCCGTGAATGAGCAGTTCTTC	CASSQDRTTRAVNEQFF
.	17	TRBJ2-5	TRBV5-1	.	TGCGCCAGCAGCTTAGGGCGCGGCGGGGAAACACAAGAGACCCAGTACTTC	CASSLGRGGETQETQYF
once	14	TRBJ2-7	TRBV6-5	TRBD1	TGTGCCAGCACCCGGGGACAGGGGGCTTACGAGCAGTACTTC	CASTRGQGAYEQYF
.	14	TRBJ1-3	TRBV18	.	TGTGCCAGCTCACCACCGGAGTTTAGAAACACCATATATTTT	CASSPPEFRNTIYF
.	14	TRBJ1-4	TRBV6-5	.	TGTGCCAGCAGCTCGACAGCAACTAATGAAAAACTGTTTTTT	CASSSTATNEKLFF
.	12	TRBJ2-5	TRBV28	.	TGTGCCACCTCAGGCAGTAAGGCGACCCAGTACTTC	CATSGSKATQYF
once	18	TRBJ2-2	TRBV19	TRBD2	TGTGCCAGTAGTCGCGGACTAGCGGGTAGGGTTAACACCGGGGAGCTGTTTTTT	CASSRGLAGRVNTGELFF
.	13	TRBJ2-7	TRBV12-3/TRBV12-4	TRBD1	TGTGCCAGCAGTCACAGGGGGCCCCACGAGCAGTACTTC	CASSHRGPHEQYF
.	16	TRBJ1-1	TRBV11-1	TRBD1	TGTGCCAGCAGCCAGGGACAGGGGGCCGTGAACACTGAAGCTTTCTTT	CASSQGQGAVNTEAFF
.	15	TRBJ2-5	TRBV19	.	TGTGCCAGTAGTATAGCGGCGGGGAACGGAGAGACCCAGTACTTC	CASSIAAGNGETQYF
.	14	TRBJ1-2	TRBV30	TRBD1	TGTGCCTGGAGTCCAGGGACAGGGGGTTATGGCTACACCTTC	CAWSPGTGGYGYTF
.	13	TRBJ2-2	TRBV10-3	TRBD1	TGTGCCGGACAGGGGGCGAACACCGGGGAGCTGTTTTTT	CAGQGANTGELFF
.	15	TRBJ1-1	TRBV4-2	.	TGTGCCAGCAGCCGTGACCAGGGTTTAGGCACTGAAGCTTTCTTT	CASSRDQGLGTEAFF
.	15	TRBJ2-5	TRBV19	.	TGTGCCACCAAAGGGGTAGGGATTGGGCAAGAGACCCAGTACTTC	CATKGVGIGQETQYF
once	15	TRBJ1-2	TRBV4-1	TRBD1	TGCGCCAGCAGCCAGGGATTACAGGGGGGCTATGGCTACACCTTC	CASSQGLQGGYGYTF
.	13	TRBJ1-2	TRBV29-1	.	TGCAGCGTTTCCGATACAGGGTTCTATGGCTACACCTTC	CSVSDTGFYGYTF
few	15	TRBJ1-2	TRBV5-1	.	TGCGCCAGCAGCTTGACGTGGACAGAGGAGTATGGCTACACCTTC	CASSLTWTEEYGYTF
.	15	TRBJ1-5	TRBV28	.	TGTGCCAGCAGTTTAGTACAGGGTAGCAATCAGCCCCAGCATTTT	CASSLVQGSNQPQHF
.	16	TRBJ2-2	TRBV5-1	TRBD1	TGCGCCAGCAGCTCGGGACAGGCCTCGAACACCGGGGAGCTGTTTTTT	CASSSGQASNTGELFF
.	14	TRBJ1-5	TRBV4-3	.	TGCGCCAGCTCTCCGGAGGCCGACAATCAGCCCCAGCATTTT	CASSPEADNQPQHF
.	14	TRBJ2-1	TRBV5-4	.	TGTGCCAGCAGCTGGGGGGGCCGGAACAATGAGCAGTTCTTC	CASSWGGRNNEQFF
.	16	TRBJ2-2	TRBV7-2	.	TGTGCCAGCAGCTTTGGGCAGGGGCTGGTCACCGGGGAGCTGTTTTTT	CASSFGQGLVTGELFF
.	18	TRBJ2-3	TRBV6-1	TRBD2	TGTGCCAGCAGTGAGGTAGCGGGGGGGCCGGGTAGCACAGATACGCAGTATTTT	CASSEVAGGPGSTDTQYF
few	12	TRBJ2-1	TRBV12-3/TRBV12-4	.	TGTGCCAGCAGTTTAAATAGTCGGGAGCAGTTCTTC	CASSLNSREQFF
.	13	TRBJ1-2	TRBV19	.	TGTGCCAGTAGTACCCAGGGTAACTATGGCTACACCTTC	CASSTQGNYGYTF
few	16	TRBJ2-7	TRBV7-9	TRBD2	TGTGCCAGCAGCTTCGGGACTAGCGGGGGGTATGACGAGCAGTACTTC	CASSFGTSGGYDEQYF
once	17	TRBJ1-4	TRBV3-1/TRBV3-2	.	TGTGCCAGCAGCCTTGACTCGGCGGGGGGGGCTAATGAAAAACTGTTTTTT	CASSLDSAGGANEKLFF